The present TCR beta chain was sequenced within a study of blood T cell repertoires in COVID-19. As for the study in general: Donors in the United States, Italy and Spain gave samples during acute or convalescent COVID-19. PBMCs, B-cell-depleted T cells, or T cells were the source of the cDNA or gDNA that made up the material.

The age range of participants was 18 to 89 years, with residence in about two dozen US areas. Authors' analysis steps: Researchers report that nucleated cell counts were estimated from reference gene primer amplification. TCRdb's table, derived via immunoSEQ multiplex PCR, lists solely in-frame clones and lacks some. Clonal size and the V and J genes are those of that table, whereas D and trimming came from the DNA. The table records roughly 250,000 clones, more than 85% of them present only once. The receptor's source is a woman in her fifties or sixties who had recovered from COVID-19. The sample comprised PBMCs or T cells enriched from blood (not recorded which).

The DNA for the CDR3 is TGCGCCAGCAGCTTGGCTCAGGGGGATGGGGAGACCCAGTACTTC. It specifies CASSLAQGDGETQYF. The V gene is TRBV5-1, the J gene TRBJ2-5; 7 nucleotides align to TRBD1. Germline V gives CDR1 SGHRS, CDR2 YFSETQ. Trimming took 0 bases from V and 5 from J; bases not matched to a gene: 7. This CDR3 has 15 amino acids. The complete variable domain, with remaining parts taken from reference TRBV5-1 and TRBJ2-5, reads KAGVTQTPRYLIKTRGQQVTLSCSPISGHRSVSWYQQTPGQGLQFLFEYFSETQRNKGNFPGRFSGRQFSNSRSEMNVSTLELGDSALYLCASSLAQGDGETQYFGPGTRLLVL.